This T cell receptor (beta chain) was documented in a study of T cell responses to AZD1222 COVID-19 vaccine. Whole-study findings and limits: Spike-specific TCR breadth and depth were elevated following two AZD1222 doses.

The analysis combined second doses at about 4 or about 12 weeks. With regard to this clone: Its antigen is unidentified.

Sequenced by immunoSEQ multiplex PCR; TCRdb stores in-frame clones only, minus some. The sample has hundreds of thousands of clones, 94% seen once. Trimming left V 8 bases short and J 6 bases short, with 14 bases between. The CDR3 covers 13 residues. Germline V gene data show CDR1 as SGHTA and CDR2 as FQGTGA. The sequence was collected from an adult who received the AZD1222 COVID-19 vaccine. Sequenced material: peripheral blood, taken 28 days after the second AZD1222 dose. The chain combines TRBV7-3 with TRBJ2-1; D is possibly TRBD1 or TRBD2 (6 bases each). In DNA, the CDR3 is TGTGCCAGCGCGGGACAACTAGGCAATGAGCAGTTCTTC. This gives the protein CASAGQLGNEQFF.